This section outlines one TCR beta chain sequence together with its context. Its specificity is unknown. This specimen comes from a study of T cells in localized non-small cell lung cancer. Regarding the study as a whole: Because only a single region of the tumor was sequenced, heterogeneity remains possible. When the top 100 tumor clones were examined, a median about 60 of them also appeared in the adjacent lung, which was paired and uninvolved. The study found T cell clonality highest in uninvolved adjacent lung, above tumor. The study linked higher blood T cell density to longer overall survival.

The assay was immunoSEQ multiplex PCR, and TCRdb's table has in-frame clones only and misses some. Among fewer than 45,000 clones listed, around 87% were seen once. Specimen: peripheral blood, collected before any cancer treatment. The receptor's source is a man between 40 and 75 years old with stage I lung adenocarcinoma.

The CDR3 sequence: CASSLTATYNEQFF. In DNA, the CDR3 is TGCGCCAGCAGCTTAACAGCTACCTACAATGAGCAGTTCTTC. The rearrangement joins TRBV5-1 to TRBJ2-1, with D unresolved. The CDR3 is 14 amino acids. Trimming removed 2 bases from V and 2 bases from J, with 8 bases in between. Germline V gene sequence: CDR1 SGHRS, CDR2 YFSETQ.